Following are 21 T cell receptor beta chains from one sample sequenced in a study of tumor-infiltrating lymphocytes in primary liver carcinoma. Co-extraction of RNA and DNA was performed on about 19-30 mg of unsorted bulk tissue. Total RNA (around 500 ng) served as template for TCR beta cDNA synthesis primed by a constant-region primer. Investigators got TCR beta libraries out of three nested multiplex PCR rounds, done with slightly modified ARM-PCR. Both of the initial two PCR rounds ran for approximately 10 cycles and employed TRBV1-TRBV30 forward primers alongside a C-beta reverse primer. TCRdb re-called the multiplex PCR reads with MiXCR, one entry per CDR3 protein. The data contain 100,000 to 120,000 distinct CDR3 sequences, roughly 80% of them singletons. The sample was liver tumor tissue from sampling region 3. Noted subset: tumor region T3, left-lateral pole. These receptors all stem from a man aged 35-49 years with primary liver carcinoma and hepatitis B virus infection.

Only a few counts were recorded for this clonotype. This rearrangement joins TRBV7-3 to TRBJ2-1; TRBD2 matches 8 bases. Trimming took 5 bases from V and 2 from J; bases not matched to a gene: 5. CDR1 and CDR2 (germline): SGHTA, FQGTGA. The CDR3 consists of 15 residues. Here the CDR3 DNA reads TGTGCCAGCAGCCCCGGGAGGGCTACCTACAATGAGCAGTTCTTC. Its protein is CASSPGRATYNEQFF.

As to this clonotype: At one end, the junction sequence differs from germline, possibly due to a read error. V gene TRBV30 combines with J gene TRBJ2-1, with D possibly TRBD2 on 7 matching bases. CDR1 and CDR2 from the germline V gene are GTSNPN and SVGIG (reference sequence). CDR3 length equals 15 residues. In nucleotides, the CDR3 is TGTGCCTGGAAAGGGGTTAACCTAGGGGGGGGTGAGCACTTCTTC. Its protein product is CAWKGVNLGGGEHFF.

Points on this clonotype: The germline gene is not matched at one end of the junction; a read error may be the cause. V is TRBV14 and J is TRBJ2-5; D may be TRBD2 (6 bases). CDR1 and CDR2 (germline): SGHDN, FVKESK. The CDR3 is 16 amino acids. The CDR3 spells CVSSQHRDSRSETQYF. The CDR3 DNA sequence: TGTGTCAGCAGCCAACATCGGGACTCTCGGTCAGAGACCCAGTACTTC. Full variable domain (missing parts from reference TRBV14 and TRBJ2-5): EAGVTQFPSHSVIEKGQTVTLRCDPISGHDNLYWYRRVMGKEIKFLLHFVKESKQDESGMPNNRFLAERTGGTYSTLKVQPAELEDSGVYFCVSSQHRDSRSETQYFGPGTRLLVL.

Note on this clonotype: Since no conserved phenylalanine or tryptophan closes the CDR3, a read error is the likely cause. This chain links TRBV29-1 with TRBJ2-2, with 9 positions matching TRBD2. In germline, CDR1 is SQVTM, CDR2 ANQGSEA. This CDR3 region has 15 residues. The CDR3 DNA reads as TGCAGCGTTGGGACTAGCGCGGTGAACAGCGGGGAGCTGTTTTCT. Encoded protein: CSVGTSAVNSGELFS.

Note on this clonotype: A read error may produce the germline difference seen at one junction end. The rearrangement links TRBV11-2 to TRBJ1-5; possibly TRBD1 for D (6 bases). The germline gives CDR1 SGHAT, CDR2 FQNNGV. This CDR3 comprises 17 residues. The CDR3 spells CASSLIGVTGSNQSQHF. CDR3 DNA: TGTGCCAGCAGCTTAATAGGGGTAACAGGGAGCAATCAGTCCCAACATTTT.

To note about this clonotype: Germline and junction disagree at one end, which may indicate a read error. J is TRBJ1-4 and V is TRBV6-5; D unclear. The CDR3 sequence is 15 residues long. The germline CDR1 and CDR2 sequences are MNHEY and SVGAGI. CDR3 loop: CTSSPAAVTNEKLFF. The CDR3 bases are TGTACCAGCAGTCCCGCAGCGGTCACTAATGAAAAACTGTTTTTT.

In its sample, this clonotype was seen once. The chain recombines TRBV6-6 with TRBJ1-2, with a tentative D call TRBD1 (5 bases). The V and J ends lost 5 bases and 6 bases respectively, with 16 bases between them. The germline gives CDR1 MNHNY, CDR2 SVGAGI (reference sequence). The CDR3 runs to 14 residues. The CDR3 loop is CASSPRGVGNGYTF. CDR3 nucleotides: TGTGCCAGCAGTCCACGAGGGGTTGGCAATGGCTACACCTTC.

This clonotype occurred many times. The chain has TRBV6-2 or TRBV6-3 and TRBJ1-5; 8 nucleotides agree with TRBD1. The V and J ends lost 6 bases and 4 bases, in that order; junction bases with no gene match: 5. The CDR3 length is 14 residues. Germline assignment: CDR1 MNHEY and CDR2 SVGEGT. The DNA of the CDR3 is TGTGCCAGCAGGAGGACAGGGAATAATCAGCCCCAGCATTTT. Translating it yields CASRRTGNNQPQHF.

In the case of this clonotype: One end of the junction is discordant with germline, which a read error may explain. The J gene is TRBJ2-1, the V gene TRBV4-2, with a weak D call TRBD2 (6 bases). CDR1 is LGHNA and CDR2 is YNFKEQ in the germline V gene. This CDR3 comprises 17 residues. The CDR3, as DNA: TGTACCAGCAGCCAAGGTGGTAGCGGAGACTCCTACAATGAGCAGTTCTTC. Protein sequence: CTSSQGGSGDSYNEQFF.

A note on this clonotype: One junction end does not reproduce the germline sequence, and a read error may be involved. The rearrangement links TRBV7-8 to TRBJ1-1; D is uncertain. CDR1 and CDR2 (germline): SGHVS, FQNEAQ. The CDR3 covers 14 residues. CDR3 loop: CTSSSRDRRTEAFF. The CDR3 nucleotides read TGTACCAGCAGCTCGAGGGATCGCCGCACTGAAGCTTTCTTT.

The V and J genes are TRBV5-6 and TRBJ1-1, with D hard to call. Germline values: CDR1 SGHDT, CDR2 YYEEEE. With 4 bases removed from V and 2 bases from J, the gap between germline ends came to 12 bases. The CDR3 sequence is 14 residues long. The CDR3 sequence: CASSDHGLNTEAFF. The CDR3 nucleotides read TGTGCCAGCAGCGATCATGGGTTAAACACTGAAGCTTTCTTT. The full variable domain, with the rest looked up from reference TRBV5-6 and TRBJ1-1, is DAGVTQSPTHLIKTRGQQVTLRCSPKSGHDTVSWYQQALGQGPQFIFQYYEEEERQRGNFPDRFSGHQFPNYSSELNVNALLLGDSALYLCASSDHGLNTEAFFGQGTRLTVV.

This clonotype was seen many times. The chain has TRBV6-5 and TRBJ1-1, with 9 bases that match TRBD1. Looked up from germline, CDR1 is MNHEY and CDR2 is SVGAGI. CDR3 size: 16 residues. The trim removed 4 bases at V and 6 bases at J, leaving 12 bases unmatched. The CDR3 spells CASSSYRGLREAEAFF. CDR3 DNA sequence: TGTGCCAGCAGTTCGTACAGGGGGCTTAGGGAGGCTGAAGCTTTCTTT.

The J gene is TRBJ2-2, the V gene TRBV12-3 or TRBV12-4; D is unclear. Between the trimmed V and J ends, which lost 7 bases and 8 bases, there was a span of 23 bases. This CDR3 spans 16 amino acids. The CDR3 DNA is TGTGCCAGCATCCCACCCCTAGGCTCGGTCACAGGGGAGCTGTTTTTT. Amino acids: CASIPPLGSVTGELFF.

A word on this clonotype: Since the CDR3 does not end with the conserved phenylalanine or tryptophan, this likely comes from a read error. V usage is TRBV10-3 and J usage is TRBJ2-1; 10 positions agree with TRBD1. The CDR3 sequence is 15 residues long. After removal of 8 bases from V and 4 bases from J, the junction contained 8 bases not matched to a gene. CDR1 ENHRY and CDR2 SYGVKD come from the germline V gene. DNA of the CDR3: TGTGCCATCGGAACCGGGACAGGGGCGTACAATGAGCAGTTCTAC. This codes for CAIGTGTGAYNEQFY.

Of note for this clonotype: A read error is possible here, since a much larger clone lies one base away. V and J are TRBV7-9 and TRBJ2-3, with a possible D match to TRBD2 (5 bases). Germline V gene lookup returns CDR1 SEHNR and CDR2 FQNEAQ (reference sequence). Deletions cut 5 bases from V and 0 bases from J, with 15 bases between. The CDR3 contains 16 residues. The CDR3 nucleotides are TGTGCCAGCAGCGCAATTTCCGGGATTAGCACAGATACGCAGTATTTT. Residues: CASSAISGISTDTQYF.

As for this clonotype: Mismatch with germline at one junction end may stem from a read error. The V and J genes are TRBV4-3 and TRBJ2-1; 7 positions match TRBD2. This CDR3 has 15 residues. Germline CDR1 reads LGHNA; CDR2 reads YSLEER. The CDR3, as DNA: TGCGCCAGCAGTCAAGATATAGCTAGCGGATTTGAGCAGTTCTTC. Translating it yields CASSQDIASGFEQFF.

The CDR3 here is CASSRGWGGSSGGTSNQPQHF. CDR3 DNA sequence: TGTGCCAGCAGTCGAGGGTGGGGGGGGTCGAGCGGTGGGACTAGCAATCAGCCCCAGCATTTT. This rearrangement joins TRBV28 to TRBJ1-5; tentatively, D is TRBD1 (5 bases). This CDR3 comprises 21 residues. From germline, CDR1 is MDHEN and CDR2 SYDVKM. Trimming left V 5 bases short and J 0 bases short, with 29 bases between.

Only one count was recorded for this clonotype. Given a much more abundant clone one base away, this may be a read error. The CDR3 does not end in the conserved phenylalanine or tryptophan, so this is likely a read error. V gene TRBV12-3 or TRBV12-4 combines with J gene TRBJ1-5; D is undetermined. Trimming took 6 bases from V and 6 from J, leaving 12 bases between them. The CDR3 runs to 13 residues. The CDR3 region is CASSLLDGQPQHL. The CDR3 nucleotides read TGTGCCAGCAGCCTCTTAGACGGTCAGCCCCAGCATCTT.

For this clonotype: At one of its ends the junction is not consistent with the germline gene, which may arise from a read error. The genes are TRBV6-2 or TRBV6-3 and TRBJ2-7; D is unclear. CDR3 length: 13 amino acids. CDR1 and CDR2 from the germline V gene are MNHEY and SVGEGT. Written as DNA, the CDR3 is TGTACCAGCAGTCCAGTACAGAGAGGCGAGCAGTACTTC. It encodes CTSSPVQRGEQYF.

The chain joins TRBV29-1 to TRBJ1-3; D uncertain. Trimming pared 4 bases from V and 8 bases from J, leaving 9 bases between. CDR3 size: 11 residues. Germline lookup yields CDR1 SQVTM and CDR2 ANQGSEA. CDR3 amino acids: CSVGSLDTIYF. CDR3 sequence (DNA): TGCAGCGTTGGATCTCTAGACACCATATATTTT.

The V call is TRBV21-1, the J call TRBJ1-5. TRBV21-1 is listed as a pseudogene. The CDR3 extends over 15 amino acids. The CDR3, as DNA: TGTGTCAGCACCCAAGTGGGGACGGCGTACCAGCCCCAGCATTTT. The encoded protein is CVSTQVGTAYQPQHF.